The TCR beta chain under discussion was sequenced for a study of blood T cell repertoires in COVID-19. The wider study: The United States, Italy and Spain were the sources of the acute and convalescent COVID-19 samples. From T cells, B-cell-depleted T cells, or PBMCs came the material, which was cDNA or gDNA.

Only in-frame clones appear in the TCRdb table, and some are missing; sequencing was by immunoSEQ multiplex PCR. This sample has roughly 150,000 clones; approximately 85% occur once, and the top ten carry less than 5%. CDR3 length equals 12 residues. Looked up from germline, CDR1 is SQVTM and CDR2 is ANQGSEA. Between the trimmed V and J ends, which lost 4 bases and 3 bases, there was a span of 6 bases. The specimen sequenced was peripheral blood. This chain links TRBV29-1 with TRBJ2-2, with D uncertain. The clonotype was recovered from a woman of 80 years or more with acute or convalescent COVID-19. This chain's CDR3 is CSVASHTGELFF. DNA for the CDR3: TGCAGCGTTGCTTCCCACACCGGGGAGCTGTTTTTT.